A selection of T cell receptor beta chains follows, all from one sample in a study of CD8+ T cells in alopecia areata. Only in-frame clones appear in the TCRdb table, and some are missing; sequencing was by immunoSEQ multiplex PCR. The sample gives about 180,000 clones, roughly 50% of which show up once; about 10% is in the top ten. This material consisted of CD8+ T cells sorted from blood, taken at week 24, from a patient treated with tofacitinib. All receptors derive from a human donor with alopecia areata. The CDR3 runs from the conserved cysteine through the conserved F or W. Fields, in order: D gene, CDR3 length, J gene, clone size, V gene, CDR3 DNA, CDR3 protein. D genes are given only for firm matches. Size is omitted from some rows. Given values are once, few, many or a class for expanded clones.

d_gene: TRBD2; len: 14; j_gene: TRBJ2-2; abundance: once; v_gene: TRBV11-2; CDR3nt: TGTGCCAGCTTACGCGGGGGGGCGTCCGGGGAGCTGTTTTTT; CDR3aa: CASLRGGASGELFF
d_gene: TRBD2; len: 14; j_gene: TRBJ2-1; abundance: .; v_gene: TRBV30; CDR3nt: TGTGCCTGGAGTCCGGGGGGCTCCTACAATGAGCAGTTCTTC; CDR3aa: CAWSPGGSYNEQFF
d_gene: .; len: 15; j_gene: TRBJ2-3; abundance: .; v_gene: TRBV4-3; CDR3nt: TGCGCCAGCAGCCAAGATATGCAAGGACCCGACGCGCAGTATTTT; CDR3aa: CASSQDMQGPDAQYF
d_gene: .; len: 12; j_gene: TRBJ1-1; abundance: few; v_gene: TRBV11-2; CDR3nt: TGTGCCAGCAGCCCTCGGGGCACTGAAGCTTTCTTT; CDR3aa: CASSPRGTEAFF
d_gene: .; len: 14; j_gene: TRBJ2-1; abundance: .; v_gene: TRBV11-2; CDR3nt: TGTGCCAGCAGCTTAAGTTCTCGAGGGATTGAGCAGTTCTTC; CDR3aa: CASSLSSRGIEQFF
d_gene: .; len: 12; j_gene: TRBJ2-7; abundance: .; v_gene: TRBV5-1; CDR3nt: TGCGCCAGCAGTTACAACACCTACGAGCAGTACTTC; CDR3aa: CASSYNTYEQYF
d_gene: .; len: 15; j_gene: TRBJ2-7; abundance: .; v_gene: TRBV5-1; CDR3nt: TGCGCCAGCAGCTCCGGTGGCGGGGGCCCCTACGAGCAGTACTTC; CDR3aa: CASSSGGGGPYEQYF
d_gene: .; len: 11; j_gene: TRBJ1-1; abundance: .; v_gene: TRBV30; CDR3nt: TGTGCCTGGTTAGTTGGCACTGAAGCTTTCTTT; CDR3aa: CAWLVGTEAFF
d_gene: TRBD1; len: 13; j_gene: TRBJ1-1; abundance: .; v_gene: TRBV6-4; CDR3nt: TGTGCCAGCAGTCCTCGACAGGGGGCCGAAGCTTTCTTT; CDR3aa: CASSPRQGAEAFF
d_gene: .; len: 14; j_gene: TRBJ2-2; abundance: few; v_gene: TRBV19; CDR3nt: TGTGCCAGTAGTATCACGGGAGCCACCGGGGAGCTGTTTTTT; CDR3aa: CASSITGATGELFF
d_gene: .; len: 14; j_gene: TRBJ1-1; abundance: few; v_gene: TRBV19; CDR3nt: TGTGCCAGTATAGGGAGTGGAGGCGGTACTGAAGCTTTCTTT; CDR3aa: CASIGSGGGTEAFF
d_gene: .; len: 13; j_gene: TRBJ2-5; abundance: .; v_gene: TRBV10-3; CDR3nt: TGTGCCATCAGGCCGACAGGAGGGGAGACCCAGTACTTC; CDR3aa: CAIRPTGGETQYF
d_gene: TRBD1; len: 13; j_gene: TRBJ1-1; abundance: .; v_gene: TRBV5-1; CDR3nt: TGCGCCAGCAGCTTTACAGGGGACACTGAAGCTTTCTTT; CDR3aa: CASSFTGDTEAFF
d_gene: TRBD1; len: 14; j_gene: TRBJ1-1; abundance: .; v_gene: TRBV2; CDR3nt: TGTGCCAGCGTCCACGTCCCGGGACAGGTTGAAGCTTTCTTT; CDR3aa: CASVHVPGQVEAFF
d_gene: TRBD2; len: 16; j_gene: TRBJ2-7; abundance: .; v_gene: TRBV7-9; CDR3nt: TGTGCCAGCAGCCCACAATGGGGGGAGGGGACCTACGAGCAGTACTTC; CDR3aa: CASSPQWGEGTYEQYF
d_gene: .; len: 12; j_gene: TRBJ2-5; abundance: .; v_gene: TRBV2; CDR3nt: TGTGCCAGCAGTGATAGCCGAGAGACCCAGTACTTC; CDR3aa: CASSDSRETQYF
d_gene: .; len: 13; j_gene: TRBJ1-1; abundance: once; v_gene: TRBV7-9; CDR3nt: TGTGCCAGCAGCTTAGGTCCGGGTTATGAAGCTTTCTTT; CDR3aa: CASSLGPGYEAFF